Listed below are T cell receptor beta chains from one sample, sequenced in a study of blood T cell repertoires in COVID-19. Assay: immunoSEQ multiplex PCR; the TCRdb copy retains only in-frame clones and omits some. The sample holds 77,000 or so clones; around 83% are singletons and the top ten take 4.5% to 5.5%. Sequencing was carried out using peripheral blood. The receptors were gathered from an elderly man with acute or convalescent COVID-19. CDR3s include the opening cysteine and the closing phenylalanine or tryptophan. The D gene is left open where the match is weak. Expanded clones are given a class, and other clones once, few, many or no size at all.

j_gene,abundance,v_gene,d_gene,CDR3nt,CDR3aa
TRBJ1-5,.,TRBV5-1,TRBD1,TGCGCCAGCAGCTTCGACAGGGGGCAGCCCCAGCATTTT,CASSFDRGQPQHF
TRBJ2-5,.,TRBV12-3/TRBV12-4,TRBD2,TGTGCCAGCAGTCCGCTAGCGGAGGAGACCCAGTACTTC,CASSPLAEETQYF
TRBJ2-4,.,TRBV10-1,.,TGCGCCAGCAGTGACGGGCAGGGGGGAGCCAAAAACATTCAGTACTTC,CASSDGQGGAKNIQYF
TRBJ2-5,.,TRBV7-2,.,TGTGCCAGCAGTCATGCTCGGGGGATGGAGACCCAGTACTTC,CASSHARGMETQYF
TRBJ2-5,few,TRBV7-8,TRBD2,TGTGCCAGCAGCTTAGGGGGACTAGCGGAGACCCAGTACTTC,CASSLGGLAETQYF
TRBJ2-5,.,TRBV12-5,TRBD1,TGTGCTAGTGGTTTGCCAGGGGGCTTGGAGACCCAGTACTTC,CASGLPGGLETQYF
TRBJ1-6,.,TRBV5-4,.,TGTGCCAGCAGCTTGGACAGGGTTAATTCACCCCTCCACTTT,CASSLDRVNSPLHF
TRBJ2-1,once,TRBV19,TRBD2,TGTGCCAGTAGTGACCGACTAGCGGGAGGGCCCAATGAGCAGTTCTTC,CASSDRLAGGPNEQFF
TRBJ2-5,.,TRBV28,.,TGTGCCAGCAGGCCACCCCAGAGGGTGGAGACCCAGTACTTC,CASRPPQRVETQYF
TRBJ1-5,.,TRBV7-2,.,TGTGCCAGCACCCGGGGTCCCAATCAGCCCCAGCATTTT,CASTRGPNQPQHF
TRBJ1-4,.,TRBV11-2,TRBD1,TGTGCCAGCAGCCACCAGGACAGGAGTGAAAAACTGTTTTTT,CASSHQDRSEKLFF
TRBJ1-3,.,TRBV7-2,.,TGTGCCAGCAGCTTAGCGATTGTTGGCTCGTCCCAAACAGGAAACACCATATATTTT,CASSLAIVGSSQTGNTIYF
TRBJ1-6,.,TRBV7-9,TRBD1,TGTGCCAGCAGCTTAAGCCGGGACAGCTCGTATTCACCCCTCCACTTT,CASSLSRDSSYSPLHF
TRBJ2-5,.,TRBV19,.,TGTGCCAGTACCGGACAGAGGGGAGAGACCCAGTACTTC,CASTGQRGETQYF
TRBJ1-5,.,TRBV5-1,.,TGCGCCAGCAGCTCAACACACGGGAGCAATCAGCCCCAGCATTTT,CASSSTHGSNQPQHF
TRBJ2-7,.,TRBV6-5,TRBD1,TGTGCCACCTCAATTCGGACAGGGGTTTACGAGCAGTACTTC,CATSIRTGVYEQYF
TRBJ1-6,.,TRBV18,.,TGTGCCAGCTCACCACCGGGCCAAAACCCTAATTCACCCCTCCACTTT,CASSPPGQNPNSPLHF
TRBJ2-2,.,TRBV7-2,.,TGTGCCAGCAGCTTCCAAGGGGGAGAGGCCGGGGAGCTGTTTTTT,CASSFQGGEAGELFF
TRBJ2-1,.,TRBV12-5,.,TGTGCTAGTGGTTTGGCCGATACTTACAATGAGCAGTTCTTC,CASGLADTYNEQFF
TRBJ2-2,.,TRBV7-6,.,TGTGCCAGCAGCTTATTGGCCCAGAACACCGGGGAGCTGTTTTTT,CASSLLAQNTGELFF
TRBJ2-7,few,TRBV5-1,TRBD2,TGCGCCAGCAGCTTGGCCGTAGCGGGAGGGTACGAGCAGTACTTC,CASSLAVAGGYEQYF
TRBJ1-5,.,TRBV28,.,TGTGCCAGCAGGGGGGGGAGGGTAGAGCCTATCAGCAATCAGCCCCAGCATTTT,CASRGGRVEPISNQPQHF
TRBJ1-2,few,TRBV5-1,.,TGCGCCAGCACCATGGACAATAACTATGGCTACACCTTC,CASTMDNNYGYTF
TRBJ1-1,.,TRBV27,TRBD1,TGTGCCAGCAGTTTAAGATGGGCAGGGGGATCGGGGACTGAAGCTTTCTTT,CASSLRWAGGSGTEAFF
TRBJ2-1,.,TRBV4-2,TRBD2,TGTGCCAGCAGCCAAGAGGTTAGCGGGAGTGTCTACAATGAGCAGTTCTTC,CASSQEVSGSVYNEQFF
TRBJ1-6,.,TRBV27,.,TGTGCCAGTCAACCGGGGAACTATAATTCACCCCTCCACTTT,CASQPGNYNSPLHF
TRBJ1-3,.,TRBV7-2,.,TGTGCCAGCAGCCTCACCAGGGATGGCTCTGGAAACACCATATATTTT,CASSLTRDGSGNTIYF
TRBJ2-7,.,TRBV7-2,.,TGTGCCAGCAGACAGACTACCCGCTACGAGCAGTACTTC,CASRQTTRYEQYF
TRBJ2-3,.,TRBV28,TRBD1,TGTGCCAGCAGTGAAGGGGACAGGGTTCGCACAGATACGCAGTATTTT,CASSEGDRVRTDTQYF
TRBJ2-5,.,TRBV28,.,TGTGCCAGCCTGCAGGGTCAAGAGACCCAGTACTTC,CASLQGQETQYF
TRBJ2-3,.,TRBV29-1,TRBD2,TGCAGCGTTGAGGGACTAGCGCGAGCAGATACGCAGTATTTT,CSVEGLARADTQYF
TRBJ2-7,.,TRBV7-2,TRBD1,TGTGCCAGCAGCCCGCAGGGACAGGGGGTCCACGAGCAGTACTTC,CASSPQGQGVHEQYF
TRBJ1-6,.,TRBV7-8,.,TGTGCCAGCAGCTTAATAAACAGGGAGAATTCACCCCTCCACTTT,CASSLINRENSPLHF
TRBJ2-5,few,TRBV29-1,.,TGCAGCGTTCGAGAGAAAGAGACCCAGTACTTC,CSVREKETQYF
TRBJ2-5,.,TRBV14,.,TGTGCCAGCAGTTGGGGGCGGCAAGAGACCCAGTACTTC,CASSWGRQETQYF
TRBJ2-1,once,TRBV7-2,.,TGTGCCAGCAGCTTGAGGGCTTCAACCTACAATGAGCAGTTCTTC,CASSLRASTYNEQFF
TRBJ2-7,.,TRBV7-8,TRBD1,TGTGCCAGCAGCCCTAGACAGGGGGCGGCCTACGAGCAGTACTTC,CASSPRQGAAYEQYF
TRBJ2-7,.,TRBV6-2/TRBV6-3,TRBD2,TGTGCCAGCAGTTACTCGACTTTATTAGCGGGTCTCTACGAGCAGTACTTC,CASSYSTLLAGLYEQYF
TRBJ2-7,.,TRBV6-1,.,TGTGCCAGCAGTGAAGTCCCTAACACAGGCCTCGAGCAGTACTTC,CASSEVPNTGLEQYF
TRBJ2-3,.,TRBV9,TRBD2,TGTGCCAGCAGCGTAGATAGGCTAGCGGGGGGGAGGGATACGCAGTATTTT,CASSVDRLAGGRDTQYF
TRBJ2-2,.,TRBV9,TRBD1,TGTGCCAGCAGCGTAATTCCGGGACAGGGGAACACCGGGGAGCTGTTTTTT,CASSVIPGQGNTGELFF
TRBJ2-3,.,TRBV19,.,TGTGCCAGTAGTATGCCGTCTGGCGAAGGGGGAGATACGCAGTATTTT,CASSMPSGEGGDTQYF
TRBJ1-2,.,TRBV27,TRBD1,TGTGCCAGCAGTACCTCCTACCGGGACAGACACTATGGCTACACCTTC,CASSTSYRDRHYGYTF
TRBJ2-7,.,TRBV6-2/TRBV6-3,.,TGTGCCAGCAGTTGGGGCTTGGAGACGGGCTACGAGCAGTACTTC,CASSWGLETGYEQYF
TRBJ2-3,.,TRBV10-3,TRBD2,TGTGCCACCGGGACTAGCGGGAGGGGGGCAGATACGCAGTATTTT,CATGTSGRGADTQYF
TRBJ2-2,.,TRBV27,TRBD2,TGTGCCAGCAGTTTAAGGGTAGCGGGGGGGCGGGGCACCGGGGAGCTGTTTTTT,CASSLRVAGGRGTGELFF